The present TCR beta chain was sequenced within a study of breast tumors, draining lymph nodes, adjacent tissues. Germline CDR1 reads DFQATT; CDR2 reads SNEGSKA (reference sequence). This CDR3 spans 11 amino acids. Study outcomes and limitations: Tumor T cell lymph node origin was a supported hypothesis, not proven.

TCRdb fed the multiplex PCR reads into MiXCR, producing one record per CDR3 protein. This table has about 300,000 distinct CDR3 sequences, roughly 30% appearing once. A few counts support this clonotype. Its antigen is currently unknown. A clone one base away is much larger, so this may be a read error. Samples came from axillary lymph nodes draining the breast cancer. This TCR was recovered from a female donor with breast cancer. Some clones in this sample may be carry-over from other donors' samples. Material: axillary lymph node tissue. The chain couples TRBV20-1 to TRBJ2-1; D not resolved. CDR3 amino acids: CSARSFNEQSF. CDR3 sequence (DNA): TGCAGTGCCCGGAGTTTCAATGAGCAGTCCTTC.